A single sample is the source of the 13 T cell receptor beta chains below, sequenced in a study of siplizumab effects on memory and regulatory T cells (dated by TCRdb to about 2019). To prepare the library, the immunoSEQ multiplex PCR assay was applied. TCRdb took this table from immuneACCESS and kept in-frame rearrangements with V and J called. Such tables lack part of the clones; where checked against another copy, unresolved V genes explain under half of the gap, and the rest is unexplained. The table for this sample lists around 100,000 clones; about nine tenths of them were counted only once. The ten most abundant clones make up 12% of the sample. Sequencing was performed on non-Treg CD4+ T cells sorted from blood. Reading the label with the study, this specimen's cell subset or site is: FACS-sorted unstimulated CD4+ non-regulatory T cells. Every receptor here comes from a human donor in good health.

This chain joins TRBV13 and TRBJ1-4; TRBD1 might be the D (6 bases). This CDR3 has 12 amino acids. The germline V gene encodes CDR1 PRHDT and CDR2 FYEKMQ (reference sequence). V lost 7 bases and J 7 bases, leaving 10 bases between the germline ends. CDR3 sequence: CASTRGGEKLFF. The CDR3 DNA sequence: TGTGCCAGCACCAGGGGAGGTGAAAAACTGTTTTTT. The whole variable domain, remainder taken from reference TRBV13 and TRBJ1-4, is AAGVIQSPRHLIKEKRETATLKCYPIPRHDTVYWYQQGPGQDPQFLISFYEKMQSDKGSIPDRFSAQQFSDYHSELNMSSLELGDSALYFCASTRGGEKLFFGSGTQLSVL.

This clone has just one count. The chain joins TRBV27 to TRBJ1-2; no definite D call. The CDR3 loop spans 13 amino acids. Germline V CDR1 and CDR2: MNHEY, SMNVEV (reference sequence). Trimming stripped 5 bases from V and 1 base from J, with 8 bases between. This chain's CDR3 is CASSTGYNYGYTF. The CDR3 nucleotides read TGTGCCAGCAGTACTGGGTATAACTATGGCTACACCTTC.

V and J are TRBV6-6 and TRBJ2-7; TRBD1 matches 9 bases. The CDR3 has 16 residues. Germline CDR1 MNHNY, CDR2 SVGAGI (reference sequence). The ends lost 6 bases at V and 7 bases at J; junction bases unmatched: 16. The CDR3 DNA is TGTGCCAGCAGAACCGGGACAGGGTTCGGACGGGAGGAGCAGTACTTC. Protein product: CASRTGTGFGREEQYF.

Only one count was recorded for this clone. The chain links TRBV7-8 to TRBJ2-7, with D maybe TRBD2 (6 bases). CDR1 is SGHVS, CDR2 FQNEAQ, per germline. There are 15 residues in the CDR3. V dropped 3 bases and J dropped 1 base, with 13 bases sitting between them. CDR3 bases: TGTGCCAGCAGCTTCGCGGTTAGCGGTTCCTACGAGCAGTACTTC. This codes for CASSFAVSGSYEQYF.

The genes are TRBV15 and TRBJ1-5; D call uncertain. Trimming took 0 bases from V and 4 from J, leaving 10 bases between them. CDR3 size: 15 residues. The germline V gene encodes CDR1 LNHNV and CDR2 YYDKDF (reference sequence). The chain's CDR3 is CATSRDLSGNQPQHF. The CDR3 DNA is TGTGCCACCAGCAGAGATCTTTCTGGGAATCAGCCCCAGCATTTT.

Of note for this clone: This specimen includes other DNA sequences encoding the same CDR3. The chain carries TRBV27 and TRBJ2-3, with 11 bases identical to TRBD2. The CDR3 contains 16 residues. Germline CDR1 reads MNHEY; CDR2 reads SMNVEV (reference sequence). V dropped 5 bases and J dropped 0; count of bases not matched to a gene: 4. The CDR3 DNA sequence: TGTGCCAGCAGTCCCAGACTAGCGGGGAGCACAGATACGCAGTATTTT. Protein sequence: CASSPRLAGSTDTQYF.

The V and J genes are TRBV30 and TRBJ1-1; no definite D call. The ends were cut back, 2 bases at V and 4 bases at J, with 11 bases in the middle. The germline V gene encodes CDR1 GTSNPN and CDR2 SVGIG (reference sequence). This CDR3 has 13 residues. In DNA, the CDR3 is TGTGCCTGGAGTTTGGGGTCGGGCACTGAAGCTTTCTTT. Translating gives CAWSLGSGTEAFF.

The V and J genes are TRBV27 and TRBJ1-2; 9 bases agree with TRBD1. The length of the CDR3 is 14 residues. V shed 8 bases and J 3 bases; nucleotides not matched to a gene: 7. Germline-derived CDR1 and CDR2 are MNHEY and SMNVEV (reference sequence). The DNA for the CDR3 is TGTGCCAGCGGAATAAGGGACAGGGACTATGGCTACACCTTC. Protein sequence: CASGIRDRDYGYTF.

The chain couples TRBV6-4 to TRBJ2-1; possibly TRBD1 or TRBD2 for D (5 bases each). This CDR3 is 11 amino acids long. V gave up 5 bases and J gave up 13 bases, with 12 bases separating them. CDR1 MRHNA and CDR2 SNTAGT come from the germline V gene. In nucleotides, the CDR3 is TGTGCCAGCAGTCGGGACGGGGTACAGTTCTTC. It encodes CASSRDGVQFF.

The rearrangement links TRBV16 to TRBJ1-1; D is unclear. V lost 0 bases and J lost 4, with 9 bases in between. Germline V gene sequence: CDR1 KGHSY, CDR2 FQNENV. CDR3 length: 14 amino acids. Written as DNA, the CDR3 is TGTGCCAGCAGCCAATCCGGGTCGGGCACTGAAGCTTTCTTT. Its translation is CASSQSGSGTEAFF.

This clone was picked up a small number of times. This sample also contains other DNA sequences that code for the same CDR3. The chain employs TRBV29-1 and TRBJ2-1; 10 bases map to TRBD1. V lost 7 bases and J lost 6; bases outside the gene matches: 3. This CDR3 contains 12 residues. Germline V gene data show CDR1 as SQVTM and CDR2 as ANQGSEA. The chain's CDR3 is CSARTGGNEQFF. The CDR3 bases are TGCAGCGCACGGACAGGGGGCAATGAGCAGTTCTTC.

CDR3 in amino acids: CASSLPEGQPQHF. The CDR3 nucleotides are TGTGCCAGCAGTTTACCGGAGGGGCAGCCCCAGCATTTT. The genes are TRBV27 and TRBJ1-5; maybe TRBD1 (5 bases). V lost 2 bases, J lost 7 bases, and 9 bases lay in between. Germline V gene sequence: CDR1 MNHEY, CDR2 SMNVEV (reference sequence). This CDR3 is built from 13 residues.

This chain connects TRBV18 to TRBJ1-1, with 7 bases that match TRBD1. The V gene end was trimmed by 3 bases and the J gene end by 4 bases; junction bases not matched to a gene: 2. Germline V gene lookup returns CDR1 KGHSH and CDR2 LQKENI. The CDR3 runs 13 residues. The chain's CDR3 is CASSPPGGTEAFF. The CDR3 region has the DNA TGTGCCAGCTCACCCCCAGGGGGCACTGAAGCTTTCTTT. The whole variable domain, filled in from reference TRBV18 and TRBJ1-1, reads NAGVMQNPRHLVRRRGQEARLRCSPMKGHSHVYWYRQLPEEGLKFMVYLQKENIIDESGMPKERFSAEFPKEGPSILRIQQVVRGDSAAYFCASSPPGGTEAFFGQGTRLTVV.